The 12 T cell receptor beta chains below come from one sample, sequenced in a study of identifying expanded T cells in peripheral blood. TCRdb's copy holds only in-frame clones and misses some; the assay was immunoSEQ multiplex PCR. The sample lists some 130,000 clones, approximately 86% occurring once. Sequencing was carried out using blood. The receptors here all came from a person between 18 and 69 years old in good health.

This rearrangement joins TRBV19 to TRBJ2-1; D gene ambiguous. Germline V gives CDR1 LNHDA, CDR2 SQIVND (reference sequence). The CDR3 sequence is 16 residues long. Deletions cut 5 bases from V and 0 bases from J, with 14 bases between. The CDR3 loop is CASSWADQYSYNEQFF. Here the CDR3 DNA reads TGTGCCAGTAGTTGGGCGGACCAATACTCCTACAATGAGCAGTTCTTC.

This clone was seen a few times. Other DNA sequences in this specimen translate into the identical CDR3. V is TRBV11-2 and J is TRBJ1-2; D is possibly TRBD1 (5 bases). The CDR3 has 12 amino acids. Germline-derived CDR1 and CDR2 are SGHAT and FQNNGV. V lost 0 bases to trimming and J lost 8 bases, with 7 bases between them. Here the CDR3 reads CASSLEGDGYTF. Written as DNA, the CDR3 is TGTGCCAGCAGCTTAGAGGGGGACGGCTACACCTTC.

The chain recombines TRBV6-1 with TRBJ2-1, with 8 positions matching TRBD1. The CDR3 consists of 14 residues. The V gene's germline CDR1 is MNHNS and CDR2 SASEGT. Losses at the gene ends were 2 bases for V and 7 bases for J; bases not matched to a gene: 4. CDR3 amino acids: CASSEWTGRNEQFF. Written as DNA, the CDR3 is TGTGCCAGCAGTGAATGGACAGGGCGTAATGAGCAGTTCTTC.

The V gene is TRBV2, the J gene TRBJ2-3, with D possibly called TRBD1 or TRBD2 (7 bases each). There are 15 residues in the CDR3. Germline V lookup: CDR1 SNHLY, CDR2 FYNNEI. Trimming took 6 bases from V and 8 from J, leaving 21 bases between them. CDR3 bases: TGTGCCAGCAGGGGGGGGACAGCCCCGCGGGGTACGCAGTATTTT. Translated: CASRGGTAPRGTQYF.

V gene TRBV4-1 combines with J gene TRBJ2-5; the match to TRBD2 covers 10 bases. V dropped 4 bases and J dropped 3; count of bases not matched to a gene: 2. The length of the CDR3 is 14 residues. Germline values: CDR1 MGHRA, CDR2 YSYEKL. Here the CDR3 reads CASSLGTSEETQYF. The CDR3 region has the DNA TGCGCCAGCAGCCTAGGGACTAGCGAAGAGACCCAGTACTTC.

The chain joins TRBV2 to TRBJ2-3; no definite D call. Germline values: CDR1 SNHLY, CDR2 FYNNEI. The CDR3 spans 14 residues. The germline V and J ends were trimmed by 6 bases and 2 bases, with 12 bases remaining between them. DNA of the CDR3: TGTGCCAGCAGGCCTTTCCGAAACACAGATACGCAGTATTTT. This translates into CASRPFRNTDTQYF.

This clone was picked up one time. The rearrangement links TRBV28 to TRBJ2-5; 10 bases are a match to TRBD1. Per germline, CDR1 MDHEN and CDR2 SYDVKM. Trimming at V came to 4 bases and at J to 7 bases, leaving 12 bases not matched to a gene. This CDR3 spans 16 amino acids. In nucleotides, the CDR3 is TGTGCCAGCAGTTCCTCGGGACAGGGGCTCCTGTGGACCCAGTACTTC. Translated: CASSSSGQGLLWTQYF.

This rearrangement joins TRBV27 to TRBJ1-4, with 8 bases fitting TRBD1. V gave up 5 bases and J gave up 3 bases; unmatched junction bases: 5. The germline V gene has CDR1 MNHEY and CDR2 SMNVEV (reference sequence). The CDR3 is made up of 15 amino acids. The CDR3 nucleotides read TGTGCCAGCAGTCCACAGGGGGGGGCTAATGAAAAACTGTTTTTT. Its translation: CASSPQGGANEKLFF.

This clone was seen just once. The gene calls are TRBV5-1 and TRBJ2-7; the match to TRBD2 covers 12 bases. Germline CDR1 reads SGHRS; CDR2 reads YFSETQ. The V and J ends lost 0 bases and 2 bases, in that order; junction bases with no gene match: 0. The CDR3 length is 15 residues. The CDR3 DNA reads TGCGCCAGCAGCTTGGGACTAGCGGGAGCCTACGAGCAGTACTTC. Encoded protein: CASSLGLAGAYEQYF.

The chain links TRBV4-1 to TRBJ2-7; 9 nucleotides align to TRBD2. With V trimmed by 1 base and J by 7 bases, 8 bases remained unmatched. Looked up from germline, CDR1 is MGHRA and CDR2 is YSYEKL. The CDR3 totals 15 residues. CDR3 DNA sequence: TGCGCCAGCAGCCAAGGACTAGCGGCAAGTTGGGAGCAGTACTTC. Translated: CASSQGLAASWEQYF.

The chain uses TRBV5-8 and TRBJ2-7; possibly TRBD2 for D (7 bases). CDR1 SGHTS and CDR2 YDEGEE come from the germline V gene. Trimming shortened V by 3 bases and J by 2 bases, and 12 bases separated the two germline ends. This CDR3 spans 14 amino acids. CDR3: CASSSPGGTYEQYF. The DNA of the CDR3 is TGTGCCAGCAGCTCCCCGGGGGGCACCTACGAGCAGTACTTC.

This clone was counted a few times. The rearrangement joins TRBV7-9 to TRBJ1-1; 7 bases are shared with TRBD1. The CDR3 consists of 18 residues. Germline CDR1 is SEHNR and CDR2 is FQNEAQ (reference sequence). Unmatched junction bases numbered 14, after V lost 3 bases and J lost 1 base. CDR3 nucleotide sequence: TGTGCCAGCAGCTTCGACAGGGTTTGGGGCGGTAAGAACACTGAAGCTTTCTTT. This gives the protein CASSFDRVWGGKNTEAFF.